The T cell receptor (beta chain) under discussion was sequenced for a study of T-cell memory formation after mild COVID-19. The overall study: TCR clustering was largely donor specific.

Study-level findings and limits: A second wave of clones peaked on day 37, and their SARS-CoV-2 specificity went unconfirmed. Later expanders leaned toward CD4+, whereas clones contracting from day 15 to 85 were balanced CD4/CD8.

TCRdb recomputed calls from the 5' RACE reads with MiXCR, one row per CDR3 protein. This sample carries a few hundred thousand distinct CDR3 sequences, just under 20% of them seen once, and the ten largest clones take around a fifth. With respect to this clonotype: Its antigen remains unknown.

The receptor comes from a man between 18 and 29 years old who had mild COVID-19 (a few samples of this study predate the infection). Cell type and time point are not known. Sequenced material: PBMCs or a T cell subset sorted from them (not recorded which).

The CDR3 sequence is CASSEAAYEQYF. Written as DNA, the CDR3 is TGTGCCAGCAGTGAGGCAGCCTACGAGCAGTACTTC. V usage is TRBV6-1 and J usage is TRBJ2-7; no firm D call. This CDR3 comprises 12 residues. The germline V and J ends were trimmed by 3 bases and 2 bases, with 5 bases remaining between them. The germline V gene encodes CDR1 MNHNS and CDR2 SASEGT.